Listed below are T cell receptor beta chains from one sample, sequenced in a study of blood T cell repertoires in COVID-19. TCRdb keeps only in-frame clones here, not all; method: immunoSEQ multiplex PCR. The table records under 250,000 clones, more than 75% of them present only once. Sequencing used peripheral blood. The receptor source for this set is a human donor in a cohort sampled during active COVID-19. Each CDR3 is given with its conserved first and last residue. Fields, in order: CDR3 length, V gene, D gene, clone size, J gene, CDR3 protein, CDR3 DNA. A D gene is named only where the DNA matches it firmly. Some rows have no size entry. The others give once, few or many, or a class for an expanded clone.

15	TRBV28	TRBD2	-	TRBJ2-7	CASSLDSRGGYEQYF	TGTGCCAGCAGTTTGGATTCGCGGGGGGGTTACGAGCAGTACTTC
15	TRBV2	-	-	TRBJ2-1	CASSRRLTAYNEQFF	TGTGCCAGCAGCCGCCGACTAACCGCTTACAATGAGCAGTTCTTC
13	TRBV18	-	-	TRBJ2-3	CASSATETDTQYF	TGTGCCAGCTCCGCGACAGAGACAGATACGCAGTATTTT
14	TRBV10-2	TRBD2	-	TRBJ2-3	CASSEGLGTDTQYF	TGCGCCAGCAGTGAGGGACTAGGCACAGATACGCAGTATTTT
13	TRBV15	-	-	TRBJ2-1	CATSEGSTNEQFF	TGTGCCACCAGTGAGGGATCTACTAATGAGCAGTTCTTC
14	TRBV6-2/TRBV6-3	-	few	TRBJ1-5	CASSLYSTNQPQHF	TGTGCCAGCAGTTTATACAGTACCAATCAGCCCCAGCATTTT
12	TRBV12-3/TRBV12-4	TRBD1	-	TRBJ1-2	CASSSYRGGYTF	TGTGCCAGCAGTTCATACAGGGGTGGCTACACCTTC
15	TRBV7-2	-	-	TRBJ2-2	CASSREAVNTGELFF	TGTGCCAGCAGCCGGGAAGCGGTTAACACCGGGGAGCTGTTTTTT
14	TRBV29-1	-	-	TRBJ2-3	CSVEYISGTDTQYF	TGCAGCGTTGAATATATCAGCGGCACAGATACGCAGTATTTT
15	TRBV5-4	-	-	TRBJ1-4	CASSLAGPRNEKLFF	TGTGCCAGCAGCTTGGCCGGTCCTCGCAATGAAAAACTGTTTTTT
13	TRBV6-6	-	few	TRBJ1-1	CASRDTQNTEAFF	TGTGCCAGCAGGGACACTCAGAACACTGAAGCTTTCTTT
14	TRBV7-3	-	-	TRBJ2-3	CASSIGLTTDTQYF	TGTGCCAGCAGCATTGGACTCACGACAGATACGCAGTATTTT
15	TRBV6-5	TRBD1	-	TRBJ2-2	CATKPGTVPTGELFF	TGTGCCACCAAGCCAGGGACAGTACCCACCGGGGAGCTGTTTTTT
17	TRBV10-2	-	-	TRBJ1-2	CASSEGPLRASNYGYTF	TGCGCCAGCAGTGAGGGCCCCCTCAGGGCTTCTAACTATGGCTACACCTTC
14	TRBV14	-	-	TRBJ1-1	CASSHDPGNTEAFF	TGTGCCAGCAGCCACGACCCGGGGAACACTGAAGCTTTCTTT
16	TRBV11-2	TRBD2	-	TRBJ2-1	CASSLTILAGGHEQFF	TGTGCCAGCAGCCTGACCATACTAGCGGGGGGCCATGAGCAGTTCTTC
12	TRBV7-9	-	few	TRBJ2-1	CASTRGYNEQFF	TGTGCCAGCACCCGAGGGTACAATGAGCAGTTCTTC
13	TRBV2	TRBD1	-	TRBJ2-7	CASSADRAHEQYF	TGTGCCAGCAGTGCGGACAGGGCCCACGAGCAGTACTTC
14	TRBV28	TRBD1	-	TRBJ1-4	CASSPGTGNEKLFF	TGTGCCAGCAGCCCCGGGACAGGGAATGAAAAACTGTTTTTT
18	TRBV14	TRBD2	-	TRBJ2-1	CASSQDITSGKVYNEQFF	TGTGCCAGCAGCCAAGATATAACTAGCGGGAAGGTGTACAATGAGCAGTTCTTC
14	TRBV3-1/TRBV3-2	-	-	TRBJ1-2	CASSQGTEYYGYTF	TGTGCCAGCAGCCAAGGAACGGAGTACTATGGCTACACCTTC
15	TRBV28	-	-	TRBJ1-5	CASSLSQDSNQPQHF	TGTGCCAGCAGTTTAAGTCAGGATAGCAATCAGCCCCAGCATTTT
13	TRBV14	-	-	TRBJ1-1	CASSQGSGLWAFF	TGTGCCAGCAGCCAAGGTTCAGGTCTCTGGGCTTTCTTT
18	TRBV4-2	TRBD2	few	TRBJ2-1	CASSQAPRSGGGYNEQFF	TGTGCCAGCAGCCAAGCCCCGCGGAGCGGGGGGGGCTACAATGAGCAGTTCTTC
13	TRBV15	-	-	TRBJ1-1	CATSRVEGSEAFF	TGTGCCACCAGCAGAGTAGAAGGGAGTGAAGCTTTCTTT
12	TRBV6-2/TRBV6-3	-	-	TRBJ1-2	CASSYSGGGYTF	TGTGCCAGCAGTTACTCCGGAGGCGGCTACACCTTC
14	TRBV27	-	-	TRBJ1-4	CASSSTGFGEKLFF	TGTGCCAGCAGTTCCACAGGTTTTGGTGAAAAACTGTTTTTT
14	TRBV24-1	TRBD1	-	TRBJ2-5	CATSGQGAQETQYF	TGTGCCACCAGTGGACAGGGAGCCCAAGAGACCCAGTACTTC
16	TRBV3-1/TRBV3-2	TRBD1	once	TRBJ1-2	CASSHLSGQGDYGYTF	TGTGCCAGCAGCCATCTCTCGGGACAGGGGGACTATGGCTACACCTTC
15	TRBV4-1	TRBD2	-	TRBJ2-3	CASSPGTSRGDTQYF	TGCGCCAGCAGCCCCGGGACTAGCAGGGGGGATACGCAGTATTTT
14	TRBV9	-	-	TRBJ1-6	CASSPETYNSPLHF	TGTGCCAGCAGCCCCGAGACCTATAATTCACCCCTCCACTTT
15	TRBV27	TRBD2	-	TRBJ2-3	CASSPSSGGLDTQYF	TGTGCCAGCAGTCCTTCTAGCGGGGGTTTGGATACGCAGTATTTT
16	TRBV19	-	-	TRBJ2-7	CASSTRGAASSYEQYF	TGTGCCAGTAGTACCAGGGGGGCGGCTTCCTCCTACGAGCAGTACTTC